A single T cell receptor (beta chain) is shown here with its context. There is no known antigen for this receptor. No base quality values were provided; no much bigger clone lies one nucleotide off. The record originates from a study of siplizumab effects on memory and regulatory T cells (dated by TCRdb to 2018 to 2020). As for the study more broadly: The study examined how the anti-CD2 antibody siplizumab affects alloreactive T-cell subsets in allogeneic mixed lymphocyte reactions built from human PBMCs.

What the research found in general, with its limitations: Whether proliferating Tregs from siplizumab cultures were suppressive was not functionally confirmed. The cumulative frequency of alloreactive sequences traceable to unstimulated CD4+ memory T cells was significantly reduced by siplizumab. Among mappable alloreactive CD4+ clones, the Treg-derived fraction averaged around 69% with siplizumab versus roughly 25% in control reactions. Greater diversity appeared to be present in unstimulated naive T cells than in memory T cells, and a substantial contribution to the alloresponse seemed to be made by naive cells. Roughly 75-97% of proliferating CD4+ or CD8+ clones could not be assigned a naive or memory phenotype. Because sequences at frequencies below about 10^-5 were poorly captured, only a minor fraction of alloreactive clones could be mapped back to unstimulated subsets.

The library was made by the immunoSEQ multiplex PCR assay. Roughly 10^5 TCR templates per sample were assayed on the deep sequencing platform. Genomic DNA extracted from sorted T cells was used for TCRbeta CDR3 sequencing. Regarding the original processing steps: The R programming language was used for clonal analysis of the TCRbeta CDR3 data. Alloreactive CD4+ and CD8+ clones were defined by comparing unstimulated samples with post-reaction CFSE-low samples. Alloreactive CD4+ clones were assigned to regulatory or non-regulatory origin by matching sequences to sorted unstimulated Treg and non-Treg repertoires. Sourced from immuneACCESS, this table was stored by TCRdb with only in-frame sequences that have V and J called. A share of the clones is absent; for the studies checked, an unresolved V gene accounts for under half, and the remainder has no known explanation. V, J and clone size are those of that table, while D and trimming were read from the DNA. For this sample there are about 98,000 clones; 92% appear just once. In total, the top ten clones hold approximately 1.2% of the sample.

Via the germline V gene, CDR1 is MRHNA and CDR2 SNTAGT. The CDR3 contains 13 residues, cysteine and phenylalanine counted. The retained sequence is limited to the CDR3, 39 bases, with the frame set at the first base. V and J are truncated by 3 bases and 10 bases respectively, leaving an intervening sequence of 10 bases. Sorted unstimulated T cells and proliferating T cells recovered from mixed lymphocyte reactions underwent TCRbeta CDR3 sequencing. Fresh whole blood from fewer than twelve HLA-typed healthy donors was used to isolate PBMCs. The sample comprised CD4+ T cells sorted from blood. This sequence originates from a human donor in good health. The chain is assembled from TRBV6-4 and TRBJ1-6, with the D gene not confidently named. The CDR3 is CASSEGGGSPLHF. The sequenced DNA is TGTGCCAGCAGTGAGGGCGGCGGCTCACCCCTCCACTTT.